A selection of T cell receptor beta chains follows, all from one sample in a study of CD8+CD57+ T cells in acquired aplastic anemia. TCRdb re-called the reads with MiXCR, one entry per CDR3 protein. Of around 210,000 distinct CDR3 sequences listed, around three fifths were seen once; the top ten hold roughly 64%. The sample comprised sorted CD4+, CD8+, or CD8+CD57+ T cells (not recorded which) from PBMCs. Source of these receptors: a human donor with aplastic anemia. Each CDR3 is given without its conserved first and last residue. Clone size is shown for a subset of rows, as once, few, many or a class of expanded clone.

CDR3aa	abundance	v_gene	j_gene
SARGGTGTEAF	once	TRBV20-1	TRBJ1-1
SATQPSGRAINQETQY	few	TRBV20-1	TRBJ2-5
ASSLTGDEKLF	few	TRBV12-3/TRBV12-4	TRBJ1-4
ASSGMTGSNEKLF	NA	TRBV2	TRBJ1-4
ASIVSRRYAYEQY	NA	TRBV2	TRBJ2-7
ATSDPLAGGPPTGELF	NA	TRBV24-1	TRBJ2-2
ATSDSGRGSNQPQH	NA	TRBV24-1	TRBJ1-5
ASSDGLRVNEQF	many	TRBV2	TRBJ2-1
ASSPGSTGYEQF	NA	TRBV11-2	TRBJ2-1
ASSPPGLTWEQY	few	TRBV7-9	TRBJ2-7